This TCR beta chain was observed in a study of lymphopenia after photon versus proton radiotherapy. Overall study findings and caveats: Relative stability marked proton patients; photon patients lost diversity and naive cells. Post-nadir diversity loss with photons came from oligoclonal expansion, particularly CD8+ Temra cells. Larger post-nadir TCR diversity loss correlated inversely with survival in deceased patients.

TCRdb's table, derived via immunoSEQ multiplex PCR, lists solely in-frame clones and lacks some. The top ten clones hold roughly 2.7% of a sample with roughly 67,000 clones, approximately 90% of them seen once. Concerning this clone itself: The antigen is unknown.

The CDR3 spans 15 residues. Per germline, CDR1 SGHTA and CDR2 FQGTGA. V lost 6 bases to trimming and J lost 1 base; unmatched junction nucleotides: 2. The V and J genes are TRBV7-3 and TRBJ2-2, with 10 bases fitting TRBD1. This clonotype was sampled from a woman between 65 and 79 years old with pancreatic cancer. The source was peripheral blood, collected from a patient treated with photon-based radiotherapy. The DNA for the CDR3 is TGTGCCAGCAGGAGGACAGGGGGGAACACCGGGGAGCTGTTTTTT. Translating it yields CASRRTGGNTGELFF.